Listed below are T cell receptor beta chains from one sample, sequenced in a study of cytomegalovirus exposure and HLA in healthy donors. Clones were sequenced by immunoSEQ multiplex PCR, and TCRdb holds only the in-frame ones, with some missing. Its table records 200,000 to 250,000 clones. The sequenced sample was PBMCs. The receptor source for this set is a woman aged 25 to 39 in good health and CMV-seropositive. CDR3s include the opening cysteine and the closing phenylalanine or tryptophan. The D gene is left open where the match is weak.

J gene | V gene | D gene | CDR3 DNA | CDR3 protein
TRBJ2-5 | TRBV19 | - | TGTGCCAGTAGTATAGGGCGGACAGCTCAAGAGACCCAGTACTTC | CASSIGRTAQETQYF
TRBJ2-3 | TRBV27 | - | TGTGCCAGCACCCTTAGCACAAATACGCAGTATTTT | CASTLSTNTQYF
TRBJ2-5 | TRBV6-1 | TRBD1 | TGTGCCAGCAGTGAAGTAAGGGGGCGGGAGACCCAGTACTTC | CASSEVRGRETQYF
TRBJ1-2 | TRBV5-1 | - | TGCGCCAGCAGCCCCGACGGGACACCATCATATGGCTACACCTTC | CASSPDGTPSYGYTF
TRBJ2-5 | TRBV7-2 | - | TGTGCCAGCAGCTTCGGGACACAAGAGACCCAGTACTTC | CASSFGTQETQYF
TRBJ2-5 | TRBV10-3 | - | TGTGCCATCAGTGAGGGGCTTGGGCAGGGGGGTGAGACCCAGTACTTC | CAISEGLGQGGETQYF
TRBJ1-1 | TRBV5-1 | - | TGCGCCAGCAGCCAACCAGGCAAGACTGAAGCTTTCTTT | CASSQPGKTEAFF
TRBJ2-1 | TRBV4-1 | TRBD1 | TGCGCCAGCAGCCAAGAACTTAGGACAGGGGTCTTAGAGCAGTTCTTC | CASSQELRTGVLEQFF
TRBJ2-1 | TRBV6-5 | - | TGTGCCAGCAGTTCAGGGACTAATGAGCAGTTCTTC | CASSSGTNEQFF
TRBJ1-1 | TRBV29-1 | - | TGCAGCGTTGGGACAGTTAACACTGAAGCTTTCTTT | CSVGTVNTEAFF
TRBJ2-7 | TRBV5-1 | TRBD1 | TGCGCCAGCAGCTCGGGACAGGGGCTGGATGAGCAGTACTTC | CASSSGQGLDEQYF
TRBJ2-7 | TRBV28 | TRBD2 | TGTGCCAGCAGTAGGATCGGGAGGGCCAGGACCCCCTACGAGCAGTACTTC | CASSRIGRARTPYEQYF
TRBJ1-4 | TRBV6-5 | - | TGTGCCAGCAGTACCACTGCAACTAATGAAAAACTGTTTTTT | CASSTTATNEKLFF